Below are 4 T cell receptor beta chains sequenced from a single sample in a study of regulatory T cells in long-lasting Graves disease. Both iRepertoire HTBI primers and Arm-PCR of CDR3 regions were used to build the TCR beta libraries. Via MiXCR, TCRdb re-called the multiplex PCR reads, giving one row per CDR3 protein. The sample holds about 540,000 distinct CDR3 sequences, approximately 13% seen once. Regarding time point: newly diagnosed GD, antithyroid drugs for less than 3 months. There was RNA extracted from PBMCs, and the TCR library was made from it. The same data also contributed to another study, on T cells in Graves' hyperthyroidism and ophthalmopathy.

The specimen was peripheral blood mononuclear cells (PBMCs), collected at new diagnosis, from a patient treated with antithyroid drugs. These receptors originate from a man aged 25 to 45 with Graves disease.

The V and J genes are TRBV6-5 and TRBJ2-7, with a tentative D call TRBD1 (7 bases). The length of the CDR3 is 14 residues. Germline CDR1 and CDR2: MNHEY and SVGAGI. Trimming shortened V by 0 bases and J by 4 bases, and 10 bases separated the two germline ends. DNA of the CDR3: TGTGCCAGCAGTTACTCCAGGGGGGTTTACGAGCAGTACTTC. Its translation is CASSYSRGVYEQYF.

In the case of this clonotype: A read error may explain this, as a much larger clone is one base away. The genes are TRBV12-3 or TRBV12-4 and TRBJ1-1; 8 bases match TRBD1. CDR3 length equals 12 residues. The CDR3 region has the DNA TGTGCCGGCAGTTGGGGACAGGATGAAGCTTTCTTT. It specifies CAGSWGQDEAFF.

The V call is TRBV19, the J call TRBJ2-3; D gene uncertain. The germline V gene encodes CDR1 LNHDA and CDR2 SQIVND (reference sequence). This CDR3 is 16 amino acids long. V was clipped by 5 bases and J by 2 bases, with 17 bases between them. CDR3 sequence (DNA): TGTGCCAGTAGTCCCTCCCTTGCCAGGACCACAGATACGCAGTATTTT. Its protein is CASSPSLARTTDTQYF. The whole variable domain, filled in from reference TRBV19 and TRBJ2-3, reads DGGITQSPKYLFRKEGQNVTLSCEQNLNHDAMYWYRQDPGQGLRLIYYSQIVNDFQKGDIAEGYSVSREKKESFPLTVTSAQKNPTAFYLCASSPSLARTTDTQYFGPGTRLTVL.

In its sample, this clonotype was seen many times. This rearrangement joins TRBV5-1 to TRBJ2-7; no clear D gene. V gave up 0 bases and J gave up 0 bases, with 7 bases separating them. This CDR3 spans 14 amino acids. Germline CDR1 and CDR2: SGHRS and YFSETQ. The CDR3 DNA reads as TGCGCCAGCAGCTTGGGCCAGATCTCCTACGAGCAGTACTTC. Protein: CASSLGQISYEQYF.